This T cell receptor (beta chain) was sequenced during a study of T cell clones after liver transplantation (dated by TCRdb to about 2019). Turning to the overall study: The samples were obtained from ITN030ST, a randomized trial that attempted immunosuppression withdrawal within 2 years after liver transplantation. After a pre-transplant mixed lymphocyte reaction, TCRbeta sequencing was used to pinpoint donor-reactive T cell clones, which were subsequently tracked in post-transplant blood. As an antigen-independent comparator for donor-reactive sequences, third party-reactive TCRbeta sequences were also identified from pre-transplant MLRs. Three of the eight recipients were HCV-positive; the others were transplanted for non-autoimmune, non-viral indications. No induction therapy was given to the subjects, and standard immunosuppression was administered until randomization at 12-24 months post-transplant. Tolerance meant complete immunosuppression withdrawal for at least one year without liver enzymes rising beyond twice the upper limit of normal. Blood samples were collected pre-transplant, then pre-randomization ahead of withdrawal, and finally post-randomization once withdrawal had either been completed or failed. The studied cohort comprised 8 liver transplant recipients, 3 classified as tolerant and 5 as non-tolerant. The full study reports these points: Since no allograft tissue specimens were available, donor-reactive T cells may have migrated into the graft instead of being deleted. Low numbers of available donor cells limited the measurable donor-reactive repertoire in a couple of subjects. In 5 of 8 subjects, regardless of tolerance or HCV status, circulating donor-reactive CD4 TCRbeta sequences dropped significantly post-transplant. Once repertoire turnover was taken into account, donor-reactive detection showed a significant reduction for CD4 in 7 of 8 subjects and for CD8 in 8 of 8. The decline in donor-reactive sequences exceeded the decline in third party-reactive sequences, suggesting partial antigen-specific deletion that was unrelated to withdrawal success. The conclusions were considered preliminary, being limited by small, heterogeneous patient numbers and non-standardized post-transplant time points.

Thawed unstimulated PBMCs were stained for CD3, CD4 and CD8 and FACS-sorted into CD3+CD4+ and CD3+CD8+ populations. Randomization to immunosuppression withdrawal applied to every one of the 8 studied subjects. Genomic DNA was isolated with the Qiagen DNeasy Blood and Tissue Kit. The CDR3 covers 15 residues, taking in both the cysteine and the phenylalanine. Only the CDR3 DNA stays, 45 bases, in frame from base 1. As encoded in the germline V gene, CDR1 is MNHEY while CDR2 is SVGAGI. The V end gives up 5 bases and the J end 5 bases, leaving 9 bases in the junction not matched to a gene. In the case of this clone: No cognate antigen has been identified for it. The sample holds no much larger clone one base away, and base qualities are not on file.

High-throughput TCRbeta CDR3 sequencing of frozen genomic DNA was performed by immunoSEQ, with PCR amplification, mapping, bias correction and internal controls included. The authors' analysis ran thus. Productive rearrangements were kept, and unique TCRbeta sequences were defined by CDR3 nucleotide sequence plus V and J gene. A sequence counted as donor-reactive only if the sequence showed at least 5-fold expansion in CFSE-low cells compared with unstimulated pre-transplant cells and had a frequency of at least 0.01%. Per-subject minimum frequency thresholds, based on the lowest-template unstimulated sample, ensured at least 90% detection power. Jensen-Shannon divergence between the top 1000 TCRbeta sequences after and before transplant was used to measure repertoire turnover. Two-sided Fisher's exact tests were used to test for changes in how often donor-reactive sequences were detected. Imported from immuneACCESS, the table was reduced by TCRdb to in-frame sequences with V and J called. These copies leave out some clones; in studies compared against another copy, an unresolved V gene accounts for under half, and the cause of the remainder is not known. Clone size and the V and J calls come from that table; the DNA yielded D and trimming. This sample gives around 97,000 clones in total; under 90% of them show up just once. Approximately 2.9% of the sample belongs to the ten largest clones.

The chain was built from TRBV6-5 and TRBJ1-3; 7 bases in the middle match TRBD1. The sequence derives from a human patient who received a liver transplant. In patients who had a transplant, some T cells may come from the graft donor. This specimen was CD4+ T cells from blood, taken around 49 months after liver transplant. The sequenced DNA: TGTGCCAGCAGTACGCCGACAGGGATGAGAAACACCATATATTTT. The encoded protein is CASSTPTGMRNTIYF.